What follows is one TCR beta chain and its context. No antigen is known for it. There are no base qualities to consult, and no much larger clone falls within one base. The data stem from a study of OX40 agonist ivuxolimab in advanced cancers. Turning to the overall study: Ivuxolimab was an agonistic, fully human IgG2 monoclonal antibody directed against OX40 (CD134), a costimulatory receptor. Of the approximately 54 dose-escalation patients, hepatocellular carcinoma was present in approximately 20, melanoma in around 15, renal cell carcinoma in 9 and head and neck cancer in 9. Partial responses were achieved by three dose-escalation patients, of whom one had hepatocellular carcinoma and two had cutaneous melanoma. Prior anti-PD-1, anti-PD-L1 or anti-CTLA-4 therapy was permitted, and 40% of dose-escalation patients had received checkpoint inhibitors. Intravenous ivuxolimab was administered to patients every 2 weeks at six dose levels: 0.01, 0.1, 0.3, 1.5, 3 and 10 mg/kg. The paper reports the monotherapy dose-escalation portion (N of about 50 patients) of the phase I ivuxolimab trial. The dose-escalation cohort was 82.7% male with a mean age of around 62 years, ranging from roughly 20 to 85. The purpose of peripheral TCRbeta sequencing was to test whether ivuxolimab changed TCR sequence diversity and led to clonal T-cell expansion. Broad study findings and their caveats: After ivuxolimab, more expanded clones were found on average in CD8+ T cells than in CD4+ T cells. Antigen specificity was not determined for the clonally expanded peripheral T cells. In the 0.1-3.0 mg/kg groups, partial responders had among the lowest normalized peripheral clonal expansion, particularly in CD8+ T cells. Low levels of normalized T-cell clonal expansion were also seen in some nonresponding patients. Clonal expansion of both CD4+ and CD8+ blood T cells was observed from baseline to week 6 at doses 0.1 to 3.0 mg/kg.

The trial excluded patients who had a history of autoimmune disease or who were on systemic immunosuppression. Peripheral blood for TCR sequencing was drawn from every dose cohort at baseline, at cycle 4 day 1 and at cycle 7 day 1. Samples were obtained from an open-label, multicenter, first-in-human phase I dose-escalation trial of ivuxolimab. Adults with locally advanced or metastatic head and neck squamous cell, hepatocellular, melanoma or renal cell carcinoma were enrolled in the trial. Before TCR sequencing, CD4+ and CD8+ T cells were separately sorted from peripheral blood. At the junction V is shortened by 4 bases and J by 2 bases, with 15 bases in between. Spanning cysteine to phenylalanine, the CDR3 consists of 15 amino acids. Of all the DNA, just the CDR3 is kept, 45 bases in frame from base 1. According to the germline V gene (reference sequence), CDR1 reads SGHKS and CDR2 reads YYEKEE.

Genomic DNA was extracted from sorted cells for sequencing of the TCRbeta CDR3 region. The immunoSEQ Assay was used for sequencing of TCRbeta CDR3 regions. TCRdb obtained this table from immuneACCESS and retained in-frame rearrangements with V and J assigned. These tables miss some clones; where compared with another copy, unresolved V genes account for less than half of the shortfall, and the remainder is unexplained. The sample table contains 35,000 to 45,000 clones; only one count was recorded for 75% to 90% of them. The ten largest account for about 12% of the sample. Here the sequenced sample was CD4+ or CD8+ T cells sorted from blood, taken in a trial of the OX40 agonist ivuxolimab. This clonotype was sampled from an adult with an advanced solid tumor such as melanoma, head and neck, liver or kidney cancer. Here the chain combines TRBV5-5 and TRBJ2-5; a tentative D match to TRBD1 spans 5 bases. The nucleotide sequence reads TGTGCCAGCAGCGCCCCACAGGCGTCACAAGAGACCCAGTACTTC. Its protein reads: CASSAPQASQETQYF.